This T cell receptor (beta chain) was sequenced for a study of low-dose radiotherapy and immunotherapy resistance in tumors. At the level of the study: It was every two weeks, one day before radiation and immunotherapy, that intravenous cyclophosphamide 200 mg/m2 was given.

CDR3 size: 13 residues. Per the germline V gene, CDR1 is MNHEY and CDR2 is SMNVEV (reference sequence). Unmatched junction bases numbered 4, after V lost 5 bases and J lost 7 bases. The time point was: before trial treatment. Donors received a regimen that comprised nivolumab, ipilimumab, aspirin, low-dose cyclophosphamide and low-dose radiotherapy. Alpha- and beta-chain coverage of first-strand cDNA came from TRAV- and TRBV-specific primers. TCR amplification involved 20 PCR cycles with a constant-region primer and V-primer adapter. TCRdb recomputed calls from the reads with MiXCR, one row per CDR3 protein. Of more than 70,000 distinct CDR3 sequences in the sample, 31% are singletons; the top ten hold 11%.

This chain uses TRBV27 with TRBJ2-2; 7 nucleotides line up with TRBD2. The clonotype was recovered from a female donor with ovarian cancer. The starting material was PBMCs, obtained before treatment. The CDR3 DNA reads TGTGCCAGCAGTCACCCGGGGGGCGGGGAGCTGTTTTTT. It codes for CASSHPGGGELFF.